Listed here is a single T cell receptor beta chain. The same CDR3 can be traced to other DNA sequences in this sample. The naive CD8 subset, CD45RO-negative cells positively selected for CCR7, excluded terminally differentiated effector memory CD45RA+ cells. Every one of the donors was a Caucasian adult that lived in Nashville, Tennessee. The sample originates from a study of shared clonotypes between healthy human individuals. Libraries were prepared by immunoSEQ multiplex PCR; TCRdb keeps only in-frame clonotypes and omits some of them. The sample yields some 2.1 million clones, roughly 94% seen once. The CDR3 has 13 residues. Trimming cost V 6 bases and J 3 bases, with 12 bases left between them. Germline V lookup: CDR1 SGHAT, CDR2 FQNNGV.

The specimen was naive CD8+ T cells sorted from blood. This sequence was found in a man between 18 and 35 years old in good health. This chain connects TRBV11-2 to TRBJ2-7; D uncertain. The CDR3 sequence is CASSLSGGYEQYF. The CDR3 DNA reads TGTGCCAGCAGTCTGTCGGGCGGCTACGAGCAGTACTTC.